Listed below are T cell receptor beta chains from one sample, sequenced in a study of beta chain features in type 1 diabetes. Repertoires were generated with immunoSEQ multiplex PCR, while TCRdb's copy carries only in-frame clones and drops some. The sample yields some 290,000 clones, roughly an eighth seen once. Input material: naive CD4+ T cells from blood. The receptors here all came from a man aged 30-40 years with type 1 diabetes. The CDR3 runs from the conserved cysteine through the conserved F or W. A D gene is named only where the DNA matches it firmly. Clone sizes are given selectively: once, few, many, or a class where the clone is expanded.

J gene	D gene	clone size	V gene	CDR3 protein	CDR3 DNA
TRBJ1-2	TRBD1	.	TRBV19	CASSKRGTAAAGYTF	TGTGCCAGTAGTAAAAGAGGGACAGCGGCTGCGGGCTACACCTTC
TRBJ2-7	.	few	TRBV5-1	CASSLASTSFSYEQYF	TGCGCCAGCAGCTTGGCCTCAACATCTTTCTCCTACGAGCAGTACTTC
TRBJ1-4	.	.	TRBV30	CAWSVSATNEKLFF	TGTGCCTGGAGTGTCTCTGCAACTAATGAAAAACTGTTTTTT
TRBJ2-5	.	few	TRBV18	CASSPRGKRETQYF	TGTGCCAGCTCACCAAGAGGGAAACGAGAGACCCAGTACTTC
TRBJ2-3	.	few	TRBV9	CASSGRATADTQYF	TGTGCCAGCAGCGGGAGGGCCACGGCAGATACGCAGTATTTT
TRBJ2-7	TRBD2	.	TRBV9	CASSETSVAYEQYF	TGTGCCAGCAGCGAGACTAGCGTAGCCTACGAGCAGTACTTC
TRBJ1-2	.	few	TRBV7-2	CASSSFRGGYTF	TGTGCCAGCAGCTCTTTCCGGGGGGGCTACACCTTC
TRBJ2-1	.	few	TRBV9	CASSGSNGGEQFF	TGTGCCAGCAGCGGATCTAACGGGGGTGAGCAGTTCTTC
TRBJ2-7	.	.	TRBV7-2	CASSSTGSTYEQYF	TGTGCCAGCAGCTCTACAGGGTCAACCTACGAGCAGTACTTC
TRBJ1-3	.	once	TRBV6-1	CASSAGNSPGNTIYF	TGTGCCAGCAGTGCAGGGAACTCTCCTGGAAACACCATATATTTT
TRBJ1-1	.	.	TRBV2	CASSGDMNTEAFF	TGTGCCAGCAGTGGGGACATGAACACTGAAGCTTTCTTT
TRBJ2-5	TRBD2	.	TRBV6-5	CASQRGGETQYF	TGTGCCAGCCAGCGGGGCGGGGAGACCCAGTACTTC
TRBJ1-1	.	.	TRBV15	CATGPGVNTEAFF	TGTGCCACTGGTCCCGGGGTGAACACTGAAGCTTTCTTT
TRBJ1-2	.	few	TRBV7-9	CASSNDRRLYGYTF	TGTGCCAGCAGCAACGACAGGAGACTCTATGGCTACACCTTC
TRBJ2-5	TRBD1	.	TRBV2	CASSLDREETQYF	TGTGCCAGCAGTCTGGACAGGGAAGAGACCCAGTACTTC
TRBJ2-3	TRBD1	.	TRBV4-2	CASRTGAETDTQYF	TGTGCCAGCAGAACAGGGGCGGAAACAGATACGCAGTATTTT
TRBJ2-7	.	.	TRBV5-4	CASSLWDLGYGEQYF	TGTGCCAGCAGCCTGTGGGACTTGGGTTATGGGGAGCAGTACTTC
TRBJ2-5	TRBD1	.	TRBV4-1	CASSQGQGAAKTQYF	TGCGCCAGCAGCCAGGGACAGGGGGCAGCGAAGACCCAGTACTTC
TRBJ2-5	.	few	TRBV14	CASSQVRRVAKETQYF	TGTGCCAGCAGCCAAGTACGCAGGGTGGCCAAAGAGACCCAGTACTTC
TRBJ1-1	.	.	TRBV7-2	CASTSVGRETEAFF	TGTGCCAGCACCTCGGTGGGGCGGGAGACTGAAGCTTTCTTT
TRBJ2-5	.	.	TRBV4-2	CASSQEQSQETQYF	TGTGCCAGCAGCCAAGAACAGAGTCAAGAGACCCAGTACTTC
TRBJ1-5	.	few	TRBV25-1	CASRQGNQPQHF	TGTGCCAGCAGACAGGGCAATCAGCCCCAGCATTTT
TRBJ2-5	TRBD2	few	TRBV7-2	CASSFSGSETQYF	TGTGCCAGCAGCTTTAGCGGGAGTGAGACCCAGTACTTC
TRBJ2-1	.	few	TRBV7-9	CASSLGVDNEQFF	TGTGCCAGCAGCTTAGGAGTCGACAATGAGCAGTTCTTC
TRBJ2-5	TRBD2	few	TRBV4-1	CASSHPRGGVWETQYF	TGCGCCAGCAGCCACCCCCGGGGGGGAGTTTGGGAGACCCAGTACTTC
TRBJ2-6	.	.	TRBV6-6	CASSRLASGANVLTF	TGTGCCAGCAGTCGCCTGGCCTCTGGGGCCAACGTCCTGACTTTC
TRBJ2-1	.	.	TRBV29-1	CSVGKDFSYNEQFF	TGCAGCGTTGGGAAGGACTTCTCCTACAATGAGCAGTTCTTC
TRBJ2-1	.	few	TRBV19	CASTPQIGLEQFF	TGTGCCAGTACCCCCCAAATCGGTCTAGAGCAGTTCTTC
TRBJ1-2	TRBD1	few	TRBV9	CASSSRGHRYGYTF	TGTGCCAGCAGCTCCAGGGGGCATAGGTATGGCTACACCTTC
TRBJ1-1	.	once	TRBV28	CASSLVGKFEAFF	TGTGCCAGCAGTTTGGTGGGCAAGTTTGAAGCTTTCTTT
TRBJ2-5	.	.	TRBV9	CASTRSTGIQETQYF	TGTGCCAGCACCCGATCGACAGGTATTCAAGAGACCCAGTACTTC
TRBJ2-1	.	.	TRBV29-1	CSVASQGRYNEQFF	TGCAGCGTCGCCTCGCAGGGAAGGTACAATGAGCAGTTCTTC
TRBJ2-3	.	few	TRBV5-6	CASSSPSPDTQYF	TGTGCCAGCAGCTCACCGAGCCCAGATACGCAGTATTTT
TRBJ2-3	.	.	TRBV19	CASSARFTQYF	TGTGCCAGTAGTGCGAGGTTTACGCAGTATTTT
TRBJ2-2	.	few	TRBV14	CASSRTTNTGELFF	TGTGCCAGCAGTCGGACTACGAACACCGGGGAGCTGTTTTTT
TRBJ2-2	TRBD2	.	TRBV28	CASNRLGASGRPGELFF	TGTGCCAGCAATCGACTGGGGGCTAGCGGGAGACCCGGGGAGCTGTTTTTT
TRBJ2-2	.	few	TRBV18	CASSRGTENTGELFF	TGTGCCAGCTCGAGGGGGACCGAGAACACCGGGGAGCTGTTTTTT
TRBJ2-5	TRBD1	few	TRBV2	CASSENRGPLETQYF	TGTGCCAGCAGTGAGAACAGGGGGCCTCTAGAGACCCAGTACTTC
TRBJ1-2	TRBD1	few	TRBV5-1	CASSSTGSDYGYTF	TGCGCCAGCAGCTCGACAGGGTCGGACTATGGCTACACCTTC
TRBJ2-3	TRBD1	few	TRBV6-6	CASNIPGGGPDTQYF	TGTGCCAGCAACATCCCAGGGGGCGGGCCAGATACGCAGTATTTT
TRBJ1-1	.	.	TRBV28	CASSRDTVNTEAFF	TGTGCCAGCAGCAGGGACACTGTGAACACTGAAGCTTTCTTT
TRBJ1-4	TRBD1	.	TRBV29-1	CSVGWTGGNEKLFF	TGCAGCGTCGGATGGACAGGGGGTAATGAAAAACTGTTTTTT
TRBJ2-1	TRBD2	.	TRBV18	CASSQSGGGYNEQFF	TGTGCCAGCTCCCAGAGCGGGGGCGGCTACAATGAGCAGTTCTTC
TRBJ2-3	TRBD1	.	TRBV5-1	CASSLGQGIGDTQYF	TGCGCCAGCAGCTTGGGACAGGGGATAGGGGATACGCAGTATTTT
TRBJ2-3	TRBD1	.	TRBV19	CASGEDRGRGDTQYF	TGTGCCAGTGGGGAGGACAGGGGGCGCGGAGATACGCAGTATTTT
TRBJ2-3	TRBD2	.	TRBV4-2	CASSQVKGSGRLNTDTQYF	TGTGCCAGCAGCCAAGTAAAAGGGAGCGGGAGACTTAATACAGATACGCAGTATTTT
TRBJ2-1	TRBD2	few	TRBV28	CASSSPTSGSYNEQFF	TGTGCCAGCAGTTCGCCTACTAGCGGGAGTTACAATGAGCAGTTCTTC
TRBJ2-7	.	.	TRBV18	CASSGSSRGTYF	TGTGCCAGCTCAGGGTCTTCGAGGGGGACGTACTTC
TRBJ2-4	.	.	TRBV28	CASSLGGATSKNIQYF	TGTGCCAGCAGTTTGGGGGGGGCAACGTCCAAAAACATTCAGTACTTC
TRBJ2-2	TRBD1	few	TRBV10-3	CAISDQQGTNTGELFF	TGTGCCATCAGTGACCAACAGGGGACGAACACCGGGGAGCTGTTTTTT
TRBJ2-5	.	.	TRBV28	CASSAFLYREGNIREETQYF	TGTGCCAGCAGTGCTTTCCTCTACAGGGAAGGGAACATTAGAGAAGAGACCCAGTACTTC